Listed here is a single TCR beta chain. Its target is not known. Trimming at V came to 3 bases and at J to 6 bases, leaving 10 bases not matched to a gene. Per germline, CDR1 MGHRA and CDR2 YSYEKL. CDR3 length: 15 amino acids. MiXCR, run by TCRdb on the reads, gives a single entry per CDR3 protein. The repertoire has about 83,000 distinct CDR3 sequences, about half of them found once; the top ten carry 90% to 95%. The data belong to a study of T cell repertoires in cytomegalovirus infection. Specimen: CD8+ T cells from cultured PBMCs, collected from culture after CMV antigen stimulation. The chain combines TRBV4-1 with TRBJ2-7; TRBD1 aligns across 8 bases. The source of this sequence is a human donor in good health (CMV status not recorded). Some clones in this sample may be carry-over from other donors' samples. The CDR3 is CASSQHFQGQAEQYF. CDR3 DNA: TGCGCCAGCAGCCAGCACTTTCAGGGACAGGCCGAGCAGTACTTC.